The clone carrying this T cell receptor (beta chain) was counted once. Its cognate antigen is unknown. Primers used in a second PCR of roughly 6 to 12 cycles were a sample-barcoded 5' primer and a J-beta primer mix. MiXCR, run by TCRdb on the 5' RACE reads, gives a single entry per CDR3 protein. The table includes 780,000 or so distinct CDR3 sequences, 45% to 70% detected once. The data were obtained in a study of blood T cells in healthy people across ages. Extraction of total RNA produced a minimum of 5 micrograms from each sample. Study results and limitations: Naive T cell percentage showed a strong correlation with TCR beta diversity.

J gave up 9 bases and V 6 bases, and 15 bases lay outside the gene matches. Germline V gives CDR1 MNHEY, CDR2 SMNVEV (reference sequence). The CDR3 is 15 residues long. Input material: blood. The clonotype comes from a man aged 35 to 55 in good health. The V call is TRBV27, the J call TRBJ1-2; the match to TRBD1 covers 8 bases. The CDR3: CASRSTGGLSFRYTF. The CDR3 DNA reads as TGTGCCAGCAGGAGTACAGGGGGTCTTTCTTTTCGCTACACCTTC.